The sample holds a few counts of the clone carrying this T cell receptor (gamma chain). Its specificity is not known. This CDR3 comprises 12 residues. The V and J ends lost 0 bases and 8 bases, in that order; junction bases with no gene match: 4. Germline CDR1 reads VTNTFY; CDR2 reads YDVSTARD (reference sequence). The template was reverse-transcribed extracted RNA. Multiplex PCR used pooled V-gene forward primers and a constant-region reverse primer to amplify CDR3s. TCRdb re-called the multiplex PCR reads with CATT. The sample has roughly 11,000 gamma-chain clones; roughly 45% are singletons. The data were taken from a study of Vδ1+ human thymocytes. Overall study results and limits: Unlike peripheral blood Vdelta1+ controls, thymic delta-chain sequences included roughly 22% Vdelta2 and few Vdelta3. TRG sequences recurred across donors, whereas TRD sequences stayed essentially private. Thymic TRG and TRD repertoires appeared highly polyclonal.

Material for sequencing was Vdelta1+ gamma-delta thymocytes from the thymus. Documented subset: FACS-sorted CD3+ TCRalphabeta- TCRVdelta1+ TCRVdelta2- thymocytes. This clonotype originated in a boy younger than two who had congenital heart surgery. The J gene is TRGJ1 or TRGJ2, the V gene TRGV3. The J gene, left out of TCRdb, was set here by checking the DNA against germline. The CDR3 sequence: CATWDRRNKKLF. CDR3 DNA sequence: TGTGCCACCTGGGACAGGCGGAATAAGAAACTCTTT.